These 9 T cell receptor beta chains were sequenced from one sample in a study of CD8 T cells in Susac syndrome. RNA, at about 0.45 to 1 ug, was reverse transcribed with random hexamers. MiXCR, applied by TCRdb to the immunoSEQ multiplex PCR reads, yields one record per CDR3 protein. Of fewer than 65,000 distinct CDR3 sequences listed, just over 90% were seen once; the top ten hold 0.2%. Sequences were obtained from CD8+ T cells from PBMCs. The origin of the receptors is a human donor in good health.

The chain employs TRBV6-2 or TRBV6-3 and TRBJ1-2, with TRBD1 as a possible D gene (5 bases). The CDR3 is made up of 14 amino acids. From germline, CDR1 is MNHEY and CDR2 SVGEGT. The ends were cut back, 2 bases at V and 6 bases at J, with 13 bases in the middle. Here the CDR3 DNA reads TGTGCCAGCAGTTACGTGGGGAGAGGGGATGGCTACACCTTC. This sequence encodes CASSYVGRGDGYTF.

The J gene is TRBJ2-2, the V gene TRBV9; D is undetermined. Deletions cut 4 bases from V and 6 bases from J, with 10 bases between. CDR3 length: 13 residues. Germline V gene sequence: CDR1 SGDLS, CDR2 YYNGEE. The CDR3 here is CASSSNSAGELFF. The CDR3 DNA reads as TGTGCCAGCAGCTCTAACAGTGCCGGGGAGCTGTTTTTT.

The rearrangement uses TRBV5-4 and TRBJ2-1; TRBD1 is a possible D gene (7 bases). Germline V gene data show CDR1 as SGHNT and CDR2 as YYREEE (reference sequence). The CDR3 covers 12 residues. V was pared by 4 bases and J by 8 bases, with 10 bases between. The CDR3 DNA sequence: TGTGCCAGCAGCCAGGGGGGTTATGAGCAGTTCTTC. Its translation is CASSQGGYEQFF.

The rearrangement links TRBV27 to TRBJ1-6; the D gene is possibly TRBD1 (5 bases). The CDR3 runs 15 residues. The germline gives CDR1 MNHEY, CDR2 SMNVEV (reference sequence). V lost 3 bases to trimming and J lost 7 bases, with 13 bases between them. The CDR3 protein is CASSFSAGANSPLHF. CDR3 bases: TGTGCCAGCAGTTTCTCTGCCGGGGCCAATTCACCCCTCCACTTT.

The rearrangement links TRBV29-1 to TRBJ1-4, with unresolved D. This CDR3 has 14 amino acids. V was shortened by 0 bases and J by 3 bases, with 8 bases between the two germline ends. Germline CDR1 and CDR2: SQVTM and ANQGSEA. The CDR3 nucleotides are TGCAGCGTTGAAGAACGGAGTGCTAATGAAAAACTGTTTTTT. It is translated as CSVEERSANEKLFF.

The CDR3, as DNA: TGCGCCAGCAGCCAAGATCGGGGACAGTTGAACACCGGGGAGCTGTTTTTT. Translation: CASSQDRGQLNTGELFF. The chain uses TRBV4-1 and TRBJ2-2, with 7 positions matching TRBD1. CDR1 MGHRA and CDR2 YSYEKL come from the germline V gene. CDR3 length: 17 residues. J gave up 1 base and V 0 bases, and 5 bases lay outside the gene matches.

This clonotype was counted once. The chain uses TRBV5-6 and TRBJ2-3, with 13 bases matching TRBD2. The ends lost 5 bases at V and 2 bases at J; junction bases unmatched: 8. The CDR3 spans 17 residues. Germline V lookup: CDR1 SGHDT, CDR2 YYEEEE. CDR3 DNA sequence: TGTGCCAGCAGTCGTCCGGGACTAGCGGGGTCCACAGATACGCAGTATTTT. This codes for CASSRPGLAGSTDTQYF.

This clonotype was picked up one time. The gene calls are TRBV7-9 and TRBJ2-2, with D unclear. V shed 4 bases and J shed 1 base, with 16 bases lying between them. The germline V gene encodes CDR1 SEHNR and CDR2 FQNEAQ (reference sequence). The CDR3 spans 17 residues. CDR3 amino acids: CASSSPHGTMNTGELFF. The CDR3 region has the DNA TGTGCCAGCAGCTCCCCTCACGGAACAATGAACACCGGGGAGCTGTTTTTT.

The chain carries TRBV14 and TRBJ1-1; D gene ambiguous. V lost 11 bases and J 1 base, leaving 11 bases between the germline ends. There are 12 residues in the CDR3. The V gene's germline CDR1 is SGHDN and CDR2 FVKESK. The CDR3 here is CASGMKNTEAFF. The CDR3 bases are TGTGCCTCCGGGATGAAGAACACTGAAGCTTTCTTT.